This T cell receptor beta chain was captured by sequencing in a study of beta chain features in type 1 diabetes. Sorting based on CD45RO/CCR7/CD25/CD127/CD95/CD27 separated CD4+ naive, central memory, regulatory and stem cell-like memory cells. Only a few counts were recorded for this clone. All of the isolated RNA was reverse transcribed, so expressed TCRB transcripts were sequenced. The method was immunoSEQ multiplex PCR; TCRdb's version includes in-frame clones alone and lacks a portion of them. The table shows roughly 150,000 clones, with approximately 12% occurring only once. The V gene lost 6 bases and the J gene lost 10 bases, with 23 bases spanning the gap. The CDR3 totals 14 residues. Germline V gene data show CDR1 as SQVTM and CDR2 as ANQGSEA.

This chain connects TRBV29-1 to TRBJ2-3; perhaps TRBD1 as D (6 bases). Specimen: central memory CD4+ T cells from blood. This receptor was obtained from a young man in good health. The CDR3 loop is CSVPTGGRVGAQYF. Here the CDR3 DNA reads TGCAGCGTCCCGACAGGCGGAAGAGTTGGGGCGCAGTATTTT.